The 10 T cell receptor beta chains below all came from one sample that was sequenced in a study of vaccination effects on CD4 cells after COVID-19. Data came from immunoSEQ multiplex PCR; TCRdb stores just in-frame clones and leaves some out. This sample yields tens of thousands of clones, of which just under 75% are seen a single time; 2% to 2.5% belongs to the top ten. Cells that had been cultured for approximately ten days were the source of isolated CD4+ T cells. It was two doses of either the BNT162b2 or mRNA-1273 vaccine that participants received. Their antigens are not known. Sequenced material: CD4+ T cells from PBMCs cultured without peptide, taken after COVID-19 vaccination. These receptors were obtained from a human donor who received a COVID-19 vaccine.

This clone was counted a single time. The rearrangement links TRBV6-2 or TRBV6-3 to TRBJ2-7; 7 positions match TRBD1. The germline gives CDR1 MNHEY, CDR2 SVGEGT. The CDR3 runs to 13 residues. V was pared by 5 bases and J by 2 bases, with 3 bases of the junction left unmatched. CDR3 in amino acids: CASSGTEPYEQYV. The CDR3, as DNA: TGTGCCAGCAGTGGGACAGAACCCTACGAGCAGTACGTC.

The chain recombines TRBV7-6 with TRBJ1-4, with D tentatively TRBD1 (5 bases). The CDR3 loop spans 16 amino acids. V was clipped by 1 base and J by 7 bases, with 16 bases between them. The germline V gene has CDR1 SGHVS and CDR2 FNYEAQ. DNA of the CDR3: TGTGCCAGCAGCTTAGGCCCCTCGGGGGTGGGTGAAAAACTGTTTTTT. It specifies CASSLGPSGVGEKLFF.

The V call is TRBV27, the J call TRBJ1-1; 8 bases are shared with TRBD1. The junction had 11 bases not matched to a gene; V was cut back by 5 bases and J by 6 bases. Germline CDR1 MNHEY, CDR2 SMNVEV (reference sequence). This CDR3 is 15 amino acids long. The CDR3 nucleotides read TGTGCCAGCAGTCTAGGAGTGACAGGGGAAGCTGAAGCTTTCTTT. This codes for CASSLGVTGEAEAFF.

The V call is TRBV5-8, the J call TRBJ1-2; no clear D. The CDR3 runs 16 residues. Trimming took 0 bases from V and 0 from J, leaving 12 bases between them. Germline values: CDR1 SGHTS, CDR2 YDEGEE. CDR3 sequence: CASSLANGRSNYGYTF. CDR3 coding DNA: TGTGCCAGCAGCTTGGCAAACGGACGATCTAACTATGGCTACACCTTC.

The chain has TRBV4-3 and TRBJ2-4; D is tentatively TRBD1 or TRBD2 (5 bases each). Germline loops: CDR1 LGHNA, CDR2 YSLEER. The CDR3 totals 19 residues. V was pared by 0 bases and J by 0 bases, with 18 bases between. CDR3 amino acids: CASSQELPWDPIAKNIQYF. CDR3 nucleotide sequence: TGCGCCAGCAGCCAAGAGTTGCCTTGGGACCCCATAGCCAAAAACATTCAGTACTTC.

CDR3 loop: CASSPGTGRVGYTF. Here the CDR3 DNA reads TGTGCCAGCTCACCCGGGACAGGGAGAGTTGGCTACACCTTC. The chain joins TRBV18 to TRBJ1-2, with 9 bases lining up with TRBD1. V lost 3 bases, J lost 7 bases, and 6 bases stayed unmatched. The germline CDR1 and CDR2 sequences are KGHSH and LQKENI. The CDR3 extends over 14 amino acids.

The chain recombines TRBV11-2 with TRBJ1-1; the match to TRBD1 covers 9 bases. V lost 3 bases and J lost 10; bases outside the gene matches: 3. The CDR3 has 12 amino acids. Germline V gene lookup returns CDR1 SGHAT and CDR2 FQNNGV. CDR3 amino acids: CASSLGQGAAFF. The CDR3 nucleotides are TGTGCCAGCAGCTTGGGACAGGGTGCAGCTTTCTTT. Full variable domain (remainder filled in from reference TRBV11-2 and TRBJ1-1): EAGVAQSPRYKIIEKRQSVAFWCNPISGHATLYWYQQILGQGPKLLIQFQNNGVVDDSQLPKDRFSAERLKGVDSTLKIQPAKLEDSAVYLCASSLGQGAAFFGQGTRLTVV.

The V gene is TRBV28, the J gene TRBJ1-4, with D uncertain. This CDR3 spans 15 amino acids. The germline CDR1 and CDR2 sequences are MDHEN and SYDVKM. Trimming took 3 bases from V and 4 from J, leaving 12 bases between them. The CDR3 DNA reads as TGTGCCAGCAGTTTTAGTGGGCAGATTAATGAAAAACTGTTTTTT. Its translation: CASSFSGQINEKLFF.

This clone was detected only a few times. The chain employs TRBV7-8 and TRBJ1-3, with D maybe TRBD1 (6 bases). This CDR3 region has 15 residues. The germline V gene encodes CDR1 SGHVS and CDR2 FQNEAQ. Trimming removed 2 bases at V and 4 bases at J, with 12 bases between. DNA of the CDR3: TGTGCCAGCAGCTTATCGGGGGCGGGAGGAAACACCATATATTTT. This codes for CASSLSGAGGNTIYF.

This rearrangement joins TRBV30 to TRBJ1-5; D possibly corresponds to TRBD1 (6 bases). CDR1 GTSNPN and CDR2 SVGIG come from the germline V gene (reference sequence). The CDR3 covers 15 residues. V was clipped by 0 bases and J by 0 bases, with 9 bases between them. The CDR3 is CAWSVGTLSNQPQHF. CDR3 sequence (DNA): TGTGCCTGGAGTGTAGGGACACTTAGCAATCAGCCCCAGCATTTT.